These 7 T cell receptor beta chains share one sample of origin, sequenced in a study of blood T cell repertoires in COVID-19. Sequencing was performed with immunoSEQ multiplex PCR; in TCRdb, only in-frame clones are kept and a portion is missing. The repertoire holds some 140,000 clones, with approximately 79% as singletons. Sequencing input: peripheral blood. Receptor source: a man aged 60 to 75 with acute or convalescent COVID-19.

The V and J genes are TRBV6-2 or TRBV6-3 and TRBJ2-3, with TRBD2 matching 7 bases. V trimming: 5 bases; J trimming: 10 bases; junction bases outside the gene matches: 6. CDR1 is MNHEY and CDR2 is SVGEGT in the germline V gene. The CDR3 is 12 residues long. This CDR3 is CASSTGLVAQYF. In DNA, the CDR3 is TGTGCCAGCAGTACCGGACTAGTCGCGCAGTATTTT.

The V gene is TRBV5-1, the J gene TRBJ2-7; a possible D gene is TRBD2 (5 bases). Germline assignment: CDR1 SGHRS and CDR2 YFSETQ. Trimming left V 0 bases short and J 6 bases short, with 16 bases between. This CDR3 contains 15 residues. The CDR3 loop reads CASSLGSTGGFEQYF. Here the CDR3 DNA reads TGCGCCAGCAGCTTGGGCTCCACCGGAGGTTTCGAGCAGTACTTC.

Turning to this clone: At the DNA level, this CDR3 is encoded by other sequences in the same sample as well. The J gene is TRBJ1-2, the V gene TRBV6-2 or TRBV6-3; D is possibly TRBD1 (5 bases). Germline assignment: CDR1 MNHEY and CDR2 SVGEGT. The germline V and J ends were trimmed by 4 bases and 5 bases, with 8 bases remaining between them. The CDR3 is made up of 12 amino acids. In DNA form, the CDR3 reads TGTGCCAGCAGTTTCGACAGTTATGGCTACACCTTC. This encodes CASSFDSYGYTF.

The CDR3 sequence: CASSPGIVLFF. The CDR3 region has the DNA TGTGCCAGTAGTCCAGGTATAGTCCTGTTCTTC. The chain carries TRBV19 and TRBJ2-1, with D uncertain. Trimming cost V 5 bases and J 15 bases, with 14 bases left between them. Germline-derived CDR1 and CDR2 are LNHDA and SQIVND (reference sequence). This CDR3 is built from 11 residues. Based on the CDR3 plus reference TRBV19 and TRBJ2-1, the full variable domain is DGGITQSPKYLFRKEGQNVTLSCEQNLNHDAMYWYRQDPGQGLRLIYYSQIVNDFQKGDIAEGYSVSREKKESFPLTVTSAQKNPTAFYLCASSPGIVLFFGPGTRLTVL.

The chain combines TRBV5-1 with TRBJ2-1; 7 bases line up with TRBD1. J lost 4 bases, V lost 0 bases, and 4 bases had no gene match. The CDR3 runs 15 residues. Germline V gene lookup returns CDR1 SGHRS and CDR2 YFSETQ. CDR3: CASSLVGTDYNEQFF. CDR3 coding DNA: TGCGCCAGCAGCTTGGTGGGGACAGATTACAATGAGCAGTTCTTC.

This chain joins TRBV6-6 and TRBJ2-5; 7 nucleotides match TRBD1. Germline lookup yields CDR1 MNHNY and CDR2 SVGAGI (reference sequence). The V and J ends lost 1 base and 3 bases, in that order; junction bases with no gene match: 8. The CDR3 contains 16 residues. Here the CDR3 DNA reads TGTGCCAGCAGTTACTGGGGGACAGCAGGAGAAGAGACCCAGTACTTC. Encoded protein: CASSYWGTAGEETQYF.

The rearrangement links TRBV6-5 to TRBJ1-2, with a tentative D call TRBD1 (6 bases). V dropped 9 bases and J dropped 3 bases, with 14 bases sitting between them. The CDR3 loop spans 13 amino acids. Looked up from germline, CDR1 is MNHEY and CDR2 is SVGAGI. CDR3: CASRSRGDYGYTF. In nucleotides, the CDR3 is TGTGCCAGTCGGAGCAGGGGCGACTATGGCTACACCTTC.